The text below deals with one TCR beta chain. Its antigen remains unknown. The sample originates from a study of shared clonotypes between healthy human individuals. Study context: CD4 naive and memory got three plates each, CD8 naive two, CD8 memory one.

Deep was the level used in running the assay. The data were produced by immunoSEQ multiplex PCR, yet TCRdb's version contains in-frame clones alone and is incomplete. Seen here are 1,500,000 or so clones, more than 95% observed once, and the top ten hold 1.2%. Study-level points and caveats: Naive subsets generally exceeded memory subsets in estimated richness. In a few donors, around 5% of naive CD4 clonotypes appeared in common.

Sequencing used naive CD4+ T cells sorted from blood. The sample's subset: CD45RA+ positively selected. The origin of this receptor is a man between 25 and 39 years old in good health.

The chain's CDR3 is CASSESGQASLRTQYF. Written as DNA, the CDR3 is TGCGCCAGCAGTGAGTCAGGGCAGGCTAGTCTACGAACGCAGTATTTT. V is TRBV10-1 and J is TRBJ2-3; the D is unclear. Trimming pared 0 bases from V and 9 bases from J, leaving 19 bases between. The CDR3 consists of 16 residues. In germline, CDR1 is WNHNN, CDR2 SYGVQD (reference sequence).